One sample yielded the 15 T cell receptor beta chains listed below, sequenced in a study of blood T cell repertoires in COVID-19. The table came from immunoSEQ multiplex PCR; TCRdb's copy has only in-frame clones and leaves some out. Among around 170,000 clones listed, approximately 86% were seen once. Sample: peripheral blood. These receptors originate from a man between 60 and 75 years old with COVID-19, enrolled during active disease.

The CDR3 loop reads CASSYGFREEAFF. The CDR3 coding sequence is TGTGCCAGCAGTTACGGGTTCCGGGAAGAAGCTTTCTTT. The chain has TRBV6-2 or TRBV6-3 and TRBJ1-1; D unclear. The CDR3 is 13 residues long. The germline V gene has CDR1 MNHEY and CDR2 SVGEGT. With 2 bases removed from V and 8 bases from J, the gap between germline ends came to 12 bases.

The chain uses TRBV19 and TRBJ2-2, with 8 bases matching TRBD1. Trimming took 7 bases from V and 3 from J; bases not matched to a gene: 7. CDR3 length equals 15 residues. In germline, CDR1 is LNHDA, CDR2 SQIVND (reference sequence). The CDR3 bases are TGTGCCAGTAAGAGCAGGGGGCGCGACACCGGGGAGCTGTTTTTT. Translated: CASKSRGRDTGELFF.

The rearrangement uses TRBV18 and TRBJ2-1; TRBD2 agrees at 9 bases. Losses at the gene ends were 3 bases for V and 3 bases for J; bases not matched to a gene: 12. Germline V gene sequence: CDR1 KGHSH, CDR2 LQKENI. The CDR3 has 18 residues. The CDR3 region is CASSPGVSGGSIYNEQFF. DNA for the CDR3: TGTGCCAGCTCACCGGGGGTTAGCGGGGGATCTATCTACAATGAGCAGTTCTTC. Full variable domain (rest looked up from reference TRBV18 and TRBJ2-1): NAGVMQNPRHLVRRRGQEARLRCSPMKGHSHVYWYRQLPEEGLKFMVYLQKENIIDESGMPKERFSAEFPKEGPSILRIQQVVRGDSAAYFCASSPGVSGGSIYNEQFFGPGTRLTVL.

The chain uses TRBV30 and TRBJ1-3; D gene uncertain. The V gene's germline CDR1 is GTSNPN and CDR2 SVGIG (reference sequence). Trimming removed 1 base from V and 2 bases from J, with 9 bases in between. This CDR3 comprises 14 residues. The CDR3 region is CAWSAGFPGNTIYF. As DNA, the CDR3 is TGTGCCTGGAGTGCCGGGTTCCCTGGAAACACCATATATTTT.

The chain combines TRBV12-3 or TRBV12-4 with TRBJ1-1; TRBD1 might be the D (6 bases). The CDR3 is made up of 13 amino acids. V was clipped by 5 bases and J by 6 bases, with 13 bases between them. In DNA, the CDR3 is TGTGCCAGCAGTAAATGGACAGCCTCTGAAGCTTTCTTT. Translating gives CASSKWTASEAFF.

This chain links TRBV29-1 with TRBJ2-3; perhaps TRBD1 as D (5 bases). V was pared by 5 bases and J by 3 bases, with 18 bases between. CDR3 length: 15 residues. The germline CDR1 and CDR2 sequences are SQVTM and ANQGSEA. CDR3 DNA sequence: TGCAGCGTTTATCTTGGGGCAGTAATAACAGATACGCAGTATTTT. Its protein is CSVYLGAVITDTQYF.

V and J are TRBV3-1 (or the pseudogene TRBV3-2) and TRBJ2-1; 9 bases align to TRBD1. There are 13 residues in the CDR3. Germline assignment: CDR1 LGHDT and CDR2 YNNKEL (reference sequence). V gave up 4 bases and J gave up 5 bases; unmatched junction bases: 0. The CDR3 DNA reads as TGTGCCAGCAGCCGGACAGGGGACAATGAGCAGTTCTTC. This codes for CASSRTGDNEQFF.

This chain uses TRBV12-5 with TRBJ1-2, with 7 positions matching TRBD1. This CDR3 contains 17 residues. The germline CDR1 and CDR2 sequences are LGHNT and FRNRAP. Trimming at V came to 0 bases and at J to 2 bases, leaving 9 bases not matched to a gene. CDR3 amino acids: CASGLVLSPGGNYGYTF. CDR3 bases: TGTGCTAGTGGTTTGGTACTGTCCCCAGGGGGGAACTATGGCTACACCTTC.

The chain couples TRBV19 to TRBJ1-6; TRBD1 is a possible D gene (5 bases). Germline V CDR1 and CDR2: LNHDA, SQIVND (reference sequence). The ends were cut back, 6 bases at V and 6 bases at J, with 12 bases in the middle. CDR3 size: 14 residues. This chain's CDR3 is CASRIGALNSPLHF. The CDR3 DNA reads TGTGCCAGTAGGATTGGGGCTCTTAATTCACCCCTCCACTTT.

This sequence joins TRBV5-6 and TRBJ1-2; 12 positions agree with TRBD1. This CDR3 spans 16 amino acids. V shed 3 bases and J 5 bases; nucleotides not matched to a gene: 8. Germline loops: CDR1 SGHDT, CDR2 YYEEEE. The CDR3 protein is CASSSSTGQGAYGYTF. In nucleotides, the CDR3 is TGTGCCAGCAGCTCCAGTACGGGACAGGGGGCTTATGGCTACACCTTC.

The chain couples TRBV7-2 to TRBJ1-2; no clear D. Per germline, CDR1 SGHTA and CDR2 FQGNSA. CDR3 length equals 15 residues. Trimming cost V 1 base and J 7 bases, with 16 bases left between them. As DNA, the CDR3 is TGTGCCAGCAGCTTAGGGGCGTCAGAACGGCGTGGCTACACCTTC. Its translation: CASSLGASERRGYTF.

This chain uses TRBV25-1 with TRBJ2-3, with 8 bases that match TRBD1. Per germline, CDR1 MGHDK and CDR2 SYGVNS. This CDR3 has 16 residues. Germline trimming cut 3 bases from V and 5 bases from J; bases unmatched to any gene: 10. CDR3 sequence (DNA): TGTGCCAGCAGTGACACGACAGGGGCCTCGGGAGATACGCAGTATTTT. Residues: CASSDTTGASGDTQYF.

The genes are TRBV5-1 and TRBJ1-3, with a possible D match to TRBD1 (5 bases). Deletions cut 4 bases from V and 0 bases from J, with 11 bases between. Looked up from germline, CDR1 is SGHRS and CDR2 is YFSETQ. This CDR3 is 15 amino acids long. The CDR3 spells CASSETVGSGNTIYF. The CDR3 DNA reads as TGCGCCAGCAGCGAGACAGTGGGCTCTGGAAACACCATATATTTT.

The chain carries TRBV29-1 and TRBJ2-5; 8 positions match TRBD1. J gave up 5 bases and V 4 bases, and 9 bases lay outside the gene matches. The germline CDR1 and CDR2 sequences are SQVTM and ANQGSEA. CDR3 length: 14 residues. The DNA for the CDR3 is TGCAGCGTTGGGCAGGGGGCAGGTATGGAGACCCAGTACTTC. It codes for CSVGQGAGMETQYF.

The chain uses TRBV19 and TRBJ1-2, with 8 nucleotides matching TRBD1. Germline values: CDR1 LNHDA, CDR2 SQIVND (reference sequence). The CDR3 extends over 12 amino acids. J lost 8 bases, V lost 5 bases, and 4 bases had no gene match. The CDR3 sequence is CASSPGDRGYTF. CDR3 DNA: TGTGCCAGTAGTCCAGGGGACAGGGGCTACACCTTC.